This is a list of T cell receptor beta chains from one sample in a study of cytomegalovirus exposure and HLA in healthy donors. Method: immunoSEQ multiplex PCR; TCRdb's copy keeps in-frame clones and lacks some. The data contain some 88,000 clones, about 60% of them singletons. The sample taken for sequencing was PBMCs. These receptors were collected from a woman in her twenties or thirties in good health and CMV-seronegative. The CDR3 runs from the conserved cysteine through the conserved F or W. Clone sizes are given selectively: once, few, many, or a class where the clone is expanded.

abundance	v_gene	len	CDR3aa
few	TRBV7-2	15	CASSLSGGAYNEQFF
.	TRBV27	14	CASSEGQGYQPQHF
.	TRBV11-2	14	CASSPGGANTEAFF
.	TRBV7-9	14	CASGLRQGGTEAFF
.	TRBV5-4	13	CASSLERHEKLFF
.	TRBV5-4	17	CASSVAIGQGEVEGYTF
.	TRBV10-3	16	CAISEGGDRGIGGYIF
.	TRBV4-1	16	CASSLTREVNTGELFF
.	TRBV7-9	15	CASSLEQGAADTQYF
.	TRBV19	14	CASSKGQGNQPQHF
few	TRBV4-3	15	CASMNSGRPGYEQYF
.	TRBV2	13	CASSPQGNQPQHF
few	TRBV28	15	CASSIPGTGTYEQYF
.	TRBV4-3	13	CASSPAGGHEQYF
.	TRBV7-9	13	CASETLAGDTQYF
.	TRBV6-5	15	CASSLWTGLNTEAFF
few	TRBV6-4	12	CASSDQGDTQYF
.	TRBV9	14	CASSVGGVGTEAFF
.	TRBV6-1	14	CASSEQWSQYSQFF
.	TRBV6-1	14	CASSLSLGGYGYTF
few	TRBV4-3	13	CASSGPIGIGYTF
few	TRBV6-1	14	CASSGAPGNSPLHF
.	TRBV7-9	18	CASSYHRRDTGGKNEQYF
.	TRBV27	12	CASINESLEQFF
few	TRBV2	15	CASSVRGGGADTQYF
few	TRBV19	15	CASSRNRQGNYEQYF
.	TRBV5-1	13	CASSLGIAGEQFF
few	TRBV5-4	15	CASSLYLTNTDTQYF
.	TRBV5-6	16	CASSFGGAGATDTQYF
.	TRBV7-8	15	CASSPQGNSNQPQHF
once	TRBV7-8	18	CASSPPRGGTRNYNEQFF
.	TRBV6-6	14	CASSSPLAYNEQFF
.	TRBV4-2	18	CASSQERSWSGTSYEQYF
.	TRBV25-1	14	CASSVPGQFYEQYF
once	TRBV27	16	CASSSPKDRGINEQYF
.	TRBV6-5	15	CASSYLGTASAGYTF
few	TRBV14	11	CASGQGPEAFF
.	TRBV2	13	CASGTGATGELFF
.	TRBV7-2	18	CASSPRTSGSSGANVLTF
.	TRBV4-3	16	CASSQEGGAGTGELFF
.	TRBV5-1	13	CASASGDLGTQYF
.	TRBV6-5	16	CASSYLGGSTLSPLHF
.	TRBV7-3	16	CASSFPRGDRSSEQYF
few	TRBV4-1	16	CASSQILGTGNQPQHF
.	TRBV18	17	CASSQLTSGSLVDTQYF